A selection of T cell receptor beta chains follows, all from one sample in a study of Ad26.COV2.S vaccination and SARS-CoV-2 variants. Clones were sequenced by immunoSEQ multiplex PCR, and TCRdb holds only the in-frame ones, with some missing. The sample includes hundreds of thousands of clones, 70% to 90% seen only once; the top ten take about 1.5%. The source material was peripheral blood, sampled in a trial of Ad26.COV2.S vaccine versus placebo. These receptor sequences come from a person aged 18-60 years who received the Ad26.COV2.S COVID-19 vaccine or a placebo. Each CDR3 is given with its conserved first and last residue. D genes are given only for firm matches. The size field is filled for only some rows; it gives once, few, many or a size class.

j_call clone_size d_call v_call cdr3_aa cdr3_nt
TRBJ2-2 NA NA TRBV11-3 CASSLGPGELFF TGTGCCAGCAGCTTAGGGCCCGGGGAGCTGTTTTTT
TRBJ1-6 NA TRBD1 TRBV24-1 CATSDLKGDRGPGSPLHF TGTGCCACCAGTGATTTGAAGGGGGACAGGGGGCCGGGTTCACCCCTCCACTTT
TRBJ1-2 NA NA TRBV7-2 CASSLASGLSYGYTF TGTGCCAGCAGCTTAGCATCGGGGCTTAGCTATGGCTACACCTTC
TRBJ2-7 NA NA TRBV18 CASSPAGSYEQYF TGTGCCAGCTCACCCGCAGGGTCCTACGAGCAGTACTTC
TRBJ1-4 once TRBD1 TRBV5-6 CASSLGQGAAQLFF TGTGCCAGCAGCTTGGGACAGGGCGCTGCTCAACTGTTTTTT
TRBJ2-5 NA NA TRBV10-3 CAISDGGTQYF TGTGCCATCAGTGACGGGGGGACCCAGTACTTC
TRBJ2-7 NA NA TRBV6-2/TRBV6-3 CASSYSSAGSYEQYF TGTGCCAGCAGTTACTCGAGTGCCGGATCATACGAGCAGTACTTC
TRBJ1-4 NA NA TRBV19 CASSSTGTTEKLFF TGTGCCAGTAGTTCGACCGGGACAACTGAAAAACTGTTTTTT
TRBJ1-4 NA NA TRBV7-2 CASSPTRATNEKLFF TGTGCCAGCAGCCCGACCCGAGCAACTAATGAAAAACTGTTTTTT
TRBJ2-7 NA TRBD1 TRBV7-2 CASSLRTGLPTLSYEQYF TGTGCCAGCAGCCTCCGGACAGGGCTGCCCACACTCTCCTACGAGCAGTACTTC
TRBJ2-2 NA TRBD2 TRBV27 CASSFRSTSGGEELFF TGTGCCAGCAGTTTTCGTTCTACTAGCGGGGGGGAGGAGCTGTTTTTT
TRBJ1-1 NA TRBD1 TRBV6-6 CASSYPEDRETFF TGTGCCAGCAGTTACCCCGAGGACAGGGAAACTTTCTTT
TRBJ2-1 NA TRBD2 TRBV9 CASSVEGSGGSYNEQFF TGTGCCAGCAGCGTAGAGGGTAGCGGGGGCTCCTACAATGAGCAGTTCTTC
TRBJ2-7 once NA TRBV18 CASSPGGYEQYF TGTGCCAGCTCACCGGGGGGCTACGAGCAGTACTTC
TRBJ2-2 NA TRBD1 TRBV6-6 CASSRQGITGELFF TGTGCCAGCAGCCGACAGGGCATAACCGGGGAGCTGTTTTTT
TRBJ1-3 NA TRBD1 TRBV5-8 CASSLDRVDTIYF TGTGCCAGCAGCCTAGACAGGGTTGACACCATATATTTT
TRBJ2-6 NA NA TRBV11-2 CASSLVGVPGANVLTF TGTGCCAGCAGCTTAGTAGGGGTTCCCGGGGCCAACGTCCTGACTTTC
TRBJ2-1 many TRBD2 TRBV6-1 CASSVGGGVGSYNEQFF TGTGCCAGCAGTGTCGGGGGAGGGGTAGGATCCTACAATGAGCAGTTCTTC
TRBJ1-1 NA NA TRBV5-5 CASSAMGDTEAFF TGTGCCAGCAGCGCGATGGGGGACACTGAAGCTTTCTTT
TRBJ2-1 NA TRBD2 TRBV5-1 CASKGLADTGEQFF TGCGCCAGCAAGGGACTAGCCGATACAGGGGAGCAGTTCTTC
TRBJ1-4 NA TRBD1 TRBV7-8 CASSNPGTEEKLFF TGTGCCAGCAGCAACCCTGGGACAGAAGAAAAACTGTTTTTT
TRBJ1-5 NA NA TRBV9 CASSPWGSSNQPQHF TGTGCCAGCAGCCCCTGGGGGTCGAGCAATCAGCCCCAGCATTTT
TRBJ2-2 NA TRBD2 TRBV19 CASSIDGTSGRANTGELFF TGTGCCAGTAGTATAGATGGAACTAGCGGGAGAGCGAACACCGGGGAGCTGTTTTTT
TRBJ2-2 NA NA TRBV5-1 CASSLLGDTGELFF TGCGCCAGCAGCTTGTTGGGGGACACCGGGGAGCTGTTTTTT
TRBJ2-1 NA NA TRBV11-2 CASSLESRNEQFF TGTGCCAGCAGCTTAGAGTCTAGAAATGAGCAGTTCTTC
TRBJ1-2 NA TRBD1 TRBV10-3 CAVHPGQGNYGYTF TGTGCCGTACACCCGGGACAGGGGAACTATGGCTACACCTTC
TRBJ2-5 once NA TRBV18 CASSPPTGSETQYF TGTGCCAGCTCACCACCGACAGGCTCAGAGACCCAGTACTTC
TRBJ2-3 NA NA TRBV9 CASSVAQTTADTQYF TGTGCCAGCAGCGTAGCACAGACGACAGCAGATACGCAGTATTTT
TRBJ1-3 NA TRBD1 TRBV5-1 CASSPGGFSGNTIYF TGCGCCAGCAGCCCAGGGGGTTTCTCTGGAAACACCATATATTTT
TRBJ2-2 NA NA TRBV21-1 CASSKEDQATTGELFF TGTGCCAGCAGCAAAGAGGACCAGGCGACCACCGGGGAGCTGTTTTTT
TRBJ2-5 once NA TRBV3-1/TRBV3-2 CASSHPESRAGETQYF TGTGCCAGCAGCCACCCGGAGAGCAGGGCTGGAGAGACCCAGTACTTC
TRBJ2-3 NA NA TRBV9 CASSIGENTQYF TGTGCCAGCAGCATCGGGGAAAATACGCAGTATTTT
TRBJ2-1 NA TRBD1 TRBV28 CASSLDRAYDEQFF TGTGCCAGCAGTTTAGACAGGGCGTACGATGAGCAGTTCTTC
TRBJ1-5 NA NA TRBV27 CASRGRVDQPQHF TGTGCCAGCAGGGGCAGGGTGGACCAGCCCCAGCATTTT
TRBJ2-7 NA TRBD1 TRBV5-5 CASSTGGVYEQYF TGTGCCAGCAGCACAGGGGGCGTATACGAGCAGTACTTC
TRBJ2-7 NA TRBD2 TRBV11-2 CASSSQGTSGGEQYF TGTGCCAGCAGCTCCCAGGGGACTAGCGGGGGGGAGCAGTACTTC